This paragraph reports one TCR beta chain. Its antigen is unidentified. Genes and germline come from the mouse. Read coverage stops 1 residue before the CDR3 terminus; the germline J gene supplies the remainder. The data belong to a study of tissue T cells after allogeneic stem cell transplantation. Overall study findings and caveats: Blood and spleen captured only part of the tissue TCR repertoire.

The CDR3 totals 13 residues. V dropped 6 bases and J dropped 0 bases, with 7 bases sitting between them. The V gene's germline CDR1 is MSHET and CDR2 SYDVDS. Generated by immunoSEQ multiplex PCR, the TCRdb table keeps only in-frame clones and is missing some. The profile shows approximately 7,400 clones, around 68% of them singletons. Input material: blood. The clonotype originates from a female BALB/c mouse in good health. MHC haplotype: H2-d. The gene calls are TRBV29 and TRBJ2-5; weak D call: TRBD1 (6 bases). The CDR3 bases that were read are TGTGCTAGCAGAACAGGGAACCAAGACACCCAGTAC. This gives the protein CASRTGNQDTQY. The CDR3 in full is CASRTGNQDTQYF.